This TCR beta chain stems from a study of blood T cell repertoires in COVID-19. Turning to the study itself: From T cells, B-cell-depleted T cells, or PBMCs came the material, which was cDNA or gDNA.

Libraries were prepared by immunoSEQ multiplex PCR; TCRdb keeps only in-frame clonotypes and omits some of them. The sample contains 400,000 to 450,000 clones, 75% to 90% of which appear only once. Participants spanned ages about 18 to 90 years and resided in over 20 US areas. This CDR3 has 15 amino acids. CDR1 is SGHRS and CDR2 is YFSETQ in the germline V gene. V was clipped by 2 bases and J by 4 bases; unmatched bases: 5. V and J are TRBV5-1 and TRBJ2-1; 8 bases match TRBD2. This receptor was taken from a man aged 25 to 40 who had recovered from COVID-19. The sample was PBMCs or T cells enriched from blood (not recorded which). The CDR3 bases are TGCGCCAGCAGCTTAATGACTAGCGAGTACAATGAGCAGTTCTTC. As protein: CASSLMTSEYNEQFF.